This entry describes one T cell receptor (beta chain). The sample originates from a study of spatial heterogeneity in lung cancer. Study overall: Mean representation of each unique TCR and UMI combination in the raw reads exceeded nine occurrences.

The presence of a unique molecular identifier marked each TCR cDNA molecule. MiXCR was run by TCRdb on the 5' RACE reads, yielding one entry per CDR3 protein. The table shows more than 65,000 distinct CDR3 sequences, with around 13% occurring only once. Time point specified: sample taken at primary tumor resection. Researchers sequenced whole RNA taken from tumor, nontumor lung or frozen PBMC without sorting. The sequence was collected from a male donor with early-stage non-small cell lung cancer. The sequences come from PBMCs, collected at surgery.

This CDR3 reads CASSIDQGEKLFF. The CDR3 bases are TGTGCCAGTAGTATAGATCAAGGTGAAAAACTGTTTTTT. The chain combines TRBV19 with TRBJ1-4; D not certain. Germline V gene data show CDR1 as LNHDA and CDR2 as SQIVND (reference sequence). This CDR3 spans 13 amino acids. V dropped 0 bases and J dropped 7 bases, with 6 bases sitting between them. The full variable domain, completed using reference TRBV19 and TRBJ1-4, is DGGITQSPKYLFRKEGQNVTLSCEQNLNHDAMYWYRQDPGQGLRLIYYSQIVNDFQKGDIAEGYSVSREKKESFPLTVTSAQKNPTAFYLCASSIDQGEKLFFGSGTQLSVL.